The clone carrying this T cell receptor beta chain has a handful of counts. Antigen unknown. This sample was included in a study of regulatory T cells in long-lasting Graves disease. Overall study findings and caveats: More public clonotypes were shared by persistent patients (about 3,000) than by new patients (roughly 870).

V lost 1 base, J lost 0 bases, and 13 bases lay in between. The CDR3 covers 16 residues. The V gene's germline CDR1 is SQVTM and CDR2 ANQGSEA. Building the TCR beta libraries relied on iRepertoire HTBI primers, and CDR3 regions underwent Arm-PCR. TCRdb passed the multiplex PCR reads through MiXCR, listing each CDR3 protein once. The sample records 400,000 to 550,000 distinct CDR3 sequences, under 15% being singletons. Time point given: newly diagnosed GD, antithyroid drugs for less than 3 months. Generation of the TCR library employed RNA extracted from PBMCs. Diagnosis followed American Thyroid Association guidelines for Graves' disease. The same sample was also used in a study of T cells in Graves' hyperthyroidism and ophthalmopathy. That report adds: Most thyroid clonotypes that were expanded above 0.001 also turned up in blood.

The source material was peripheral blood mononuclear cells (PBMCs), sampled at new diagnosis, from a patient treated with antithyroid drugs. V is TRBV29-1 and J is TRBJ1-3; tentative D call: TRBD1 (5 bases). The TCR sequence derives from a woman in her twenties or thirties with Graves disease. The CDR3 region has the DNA TGCAGCGTTGAAGTGTGGGGCTCCTTCTCTGGAAACACCATATATTTT. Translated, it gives CSVEVWGSFSGNTIYF.